The T cell receptor beta chain under discussion was sequenced for a study of Ad26.COV2.S vaccination and SARS-CoV-2 variants. The overall study: The study gave Ad26.COV2.S intramuscularly, once or twice 56 days apart.

The method was immunoSEQ multiplex PCR; TCRdb's version includes in-frame clones alone and lacks a portion of them. The sample yields some 240,000 clones, roughly nine tenths seen once. Described treatment: some 20 received Ad26.COV2.S at low or high dose, single or two shots; 5 received placebo; per-sample allocation not given. Sampling occurred on day 63 after the first vaccine or placebo injection. What was given as vaccine was an Ad26 vector encoding Wuhan-strain SARS-CoV-2 spike. With regard to this clone: Its antigen remains unidentified.

Trimming took 3 bases from V and 5 from J; bases not matched to a gene: 14. This CDR3 has 18 residues. Germline CDR1 LGHDT, CDR2 YNNKEL (reference sequence). Study outcomes and limitations: The study found higher spike-specific TCR breadth in vaccine than placebo recipients.

This chain joins TRBV3-1 (or the pseudogene TRBV3-2) and TRBJ2-1, with TRBD2 matching 9 bases. This specimen was peripheral blood, taken in a trial of Ad26.COV2.S vaccine versus placebo. The receptor was isolated from a person between 18 and 65 years old who received the Ad26.COV2.S COVID-19 vaccine or a placebo. CDR3 bases: TGTGCCAGCAGCCACCCCCGCGGTTTAGCGGGGGACCACAATGAGCAGTTCTTC. Translated: CASSHPRGLAGDHNEQFF.